This T cell receptor (beta chain) was retrieved from a study of cytomegalovirus exposure and HLA in healthy donors (dated by TCRdb to about 2017). In terms of the full investigation: An earlier analysis of some 620 of the donors reported 250 to 350 Gb of sequence data and 117 million unique TCR beta sequences obtained from roughly 170 million T cells. Among the approximately 400 genotyped donors, approximately 81% belonged to the genetic ancestry cluster associated with self-reported Caucasian donors. Typing coverage differed by locus: A, B, C, DRB1 and DQB1 were typed in roughly 629-630 donors, DQA1 in around 500, DPA1 in 600 to 610, and DPB1 in around 440. Approximately 310 gigabases of sequencing data and roughly 81 million unique TCR sequences made up an early release that covered about 640 HLA-typed donors. To predict cytomegalovirus infection status, the study brought together high-throughput TCR immunosequencing, statistical association of individual TCRs with disease status, and machine learning. To decide whether each TCR beta V gene segment behaved as functional or pseudogenic, an earlier analysis of 587 of the donors relied on high-throughput TCR beta sequencing. Rather than using new phenotypic data, the later analysis identified candidate immune exposures from TCR beta sequences and from how often those sequences occurred across donors. A few DR-DQ haplotypes were treated as single units for association and clustering because of strong linkage in the cohort. Using immunosequencing, the study profiled T cell repertoires from about 610 subjects and related those repertoires to cytomegalovirus serostatus. The study aimed to test whether signatures of past pathogen exposure could be identified by cataloging public T cell receptors. Alongside the repertoire data, information on donor age, sex, ethnicity and CMV serostatus was compiled. All discovery cohort repertoires had been generated using a single sequencing platform. Class I and class II HLA loci were covered by the typing at four-digit resolution. Among over 350 genotyped donors of the cohort, an average of about 240,000 unique TCR beta nucleotide sequences were sequenced per donor, roughly a sixth of them non-productive. Along with the 666-subject first cohort, a separate validation cohort of over 90 different subjects was used. In a later genetic analysis, genome-wide SNP genotypes for about 55% of the roughly 700 donors were used, and that subset was treated as a discovery cohort. To study patterns of TCR occurrence, a later analysis re-analyzed previously published TCR beta repertoires from several hundred donors and added high-resolution HLA genotyping. Overall study outcomes, separate from this receptor: Broadly in line with IMGT annotations, most TCR beta V segments showed up in productive rearrangements about 87% or about 30% of the time in an earlier analysis of around 600 of the donors. This cohort had only TCR beta chains sequenced, and the lack of alpha or paired-chain data limited which features could be detected. Several of the top co-occurrence clusters appeared to be linked to parvovirus B19, influenza, CMV and Epstein-Barr virus, according to a later analysis. A cluster of highly shared sequence variants was judged likely to represent a technical artifact of the sequencing pipeline. A later genetic analysis associated a missense DCLRE1C variant with V-gene and J-gene trimming of TCR beta chains, and an independent cohort replicated the association. Some IMGT-functional V segments, including TRBV6-2 and TRBV6-3, could not be told apart with the 87-base-pair reads, so those segments were excluded. Correlated functional status among segregating V segments might reflect linkage disequilibrium, but an unknown experimental factor could not be ruled out. While some public TCRs were present in many individuals, most TCR sequences turned up only very rarely across donors. The study gave a list of 150 to 200 TCR beta chains associated with cytomegalovirus. A later analysis found that TCR association rates varied across HLA loci, with DRB1 alleles showing the most associated TCRs and HLA-C alleles the fewest. A later genetic analysis reported fewer N-insertions in productive TCRs among donors in an Asian-associated ancestry cluster than the roughly 670-donor mean. In both the original and validation cohorts, the classifier was reported to diagnose cytomegalovirus status with high specificity and sensitivity. According to the authors, the approach could potentially be generalized to other disease states and immunological phenotypes. A later analysis found that most CMV-associated TCR beta chains appeared HLA-restricted, with HLA associations seemingly driven largely by CMV exposure. Because HLA typing was missing for some donors at each locus, association tests included only the typed subset. Some 16 rarely observed V segments, including chromosome 9 orphons, were excluded from the earlier analysis of a few hundred of the donors because counts were too low. Strong co-occurrence of HLA alleles, especially DR and DQ, made assigning TCR associations to individual alleles difficult. A further reported finding was that TCR beta sequences accurately predicted the HLA-A and HLA-B alleles for most subjects in the first cohort. In vitro tests confirmed that a few of the cytomegalovirus-associated TCR beta chains recognize cytomegalovirus antigens. Sequencing depth was assumed to be roughly uniform across donors in the presence/absence analyses, though that assumption may not hold. A later analysis found that HLA-associated TCR beta chains were more clonally expanded and had lower generation probabilities than equally common non-associated chains. Specific HLA alleles were associated with more than 15,000 TCR beta sequences at a false discovery rate of 0.05 in a later analysis. For the cohort, immune exposure information was limited to CMV serostatus.

The library was built by means of the immunoSEQ multiplex PCR assay. For the multiplex PCR, a mixture combining 60 forward primers for TCR Vbeta segments and 13 reverse primers for TCR Jbeta segments was used. The CDR3 region of rearranged TCR beta genes was amplified from genomic DNA with a multiplex PCR assay. Amplified TCR beta libraries were sequenced as 87-base-pair reads on the Illumina HiSeq System. From the authors' description of their analysis: A later analysis tallied 70 million to 100 million unique TCR beta chains across the 666 repertoires, and approximately 11 million of those chains were shared by two or more donors. To remove PCR and sequencing errors, raw reads were error-corrected and collapsed into unique sequences using a nearest-neighbor algorithm that merged closely related sequences. V, D and J gene segments were assigned by aligning CDR3 sequences to IMGT reference sequences. For a sequence to be retained, at least a six-nucleotide match to both a V gene segment and a J gene segment was required. Rearrangements were classified as productive when the CDR3 lacked stop codons and remained in frame with V and J, and all other rearrangements were classified as non-productive. Following IMGT convention, CDR3 was defined as the stretch from the second conserved V-encoded cysteine to the conserved J-encoded phenylalanine. Sequences without an unambiguous match to a single V gene segment were excluded from the earlier analysis of a few hundred of the donors. An earlier analysis of about 590 of the donors classified V segments as functional when productive rearrangements were above 56.7% and as segregating when the standard deviation between donors was above 5%. A statistical classification framework was developed to diagnose cytomegalovirus status using the catalog of TCR beta chain sequences. In a later analysis, V and J genes were assigned by comparing TCR nucleotide sequences against IMGT/GENE-DB human TR gene sequences. In a later analysis, CDR3 sequences and most-parsimonious VDJ recombination scenarios were assigned using the TCRdist pipeline. In a later analysis, every TCR beta chain was defined by the combination of its CDR3 amino acid sequence and its V-gene family, and reads without a unique V-gene family were dropped. A later analysis removed 592 highly shared, low-generation-probability nucleotide sequences to deal with suspected cross-contamination and a sequencing artifact. In a later analysis, a clonal expansion index was calculated for each public chain from normalized within-repertoire ranks of inferred template counts. In a later analysis, generation probabilities were computed using a VDJ recombination model fitted to out-of-frame rearrangements, and the results were checked against IGoR. In a later analysis, hypergeometric tests were used to score TCR-TCR, TCR-HLA and TCR-CMV co-occurrence, with a repertoire-size bias correction applied to TCR pairs. A later analysis estimated false discovery rates by permuting HLA or CMV assignments 20 times. In a later analysis, co-occurring TCRs were grouped with DBSCAN, and TCRdist sequence similarity was added when clustering was performed within HLA-allele-positive subsets. Repertoires with fewer than 30,000 or more than 120,000 public chains, plus five repertoires with anomalous nucleotide sharing, were excluded from co-occurrence clustering. Entries here come from immuneACCESS through TCRdb and include only in-frame sequences with V and J called. Some clones fail to appear in such tables; in the studies checked, an unresolved V gene covers under half of the shortfall, and the cause of the remainder is unknown. V and J calls and clone size are as listed in that table; D and trimming were resolved from the DNA. The sample profile shows 140,000 to 150,000 clones; around 10% of them were found once. The top ten hold approximately 2% of the sample.

Notes on this clone: The antigen it recognizes is unknown. No base qualities exist here, and no much larger clone lies one base off it.

CDR1 and CDR2, looked up from the germline V gene, are SGHTA and FQGNSA. The V and J ends are trimmed by 1 base and 0 bases, leaving 5 bases between them. The CDR3 covers 14 residues, taking in both the cysteine and the phenylalanine. Solely the CDR3 DNA is kept, with 42 bases framed from the first base. The cohort consisted of 600 to 750 healthy bone marrow donors. Cohort members were all nominally healthy when sampled, although unrecorded immune exposures were likely present. The donor tested CMV seronegative, placing the donor among the 350 to 400 seronegative members of the cohort. A peripheral blood sample was collected from each donor, and TCR beta sequencing was performed on peripheral blood mononuclear cells. Genomic DNA was extracted from the blood cell samples with the Qiagen DNeasy Blood Extraction Kit.

The material sequenced was PBMCs. The chain joins TRBV7-2 to TRBJ2-3; the D gene cannot be named for sure. The clonotype was recovered from a male donor in good health and CMV-seronegative. The nucleotides read TGTGCCAGCAGCTTAGTAACAAGCACAGATACGCAGTATTTT. It translates as CASSLVTSTDTQYF.